This T cell receptor beta chain was documented in a study of T cell responses to AZD1222 COVID-19 vaccine (dated by TCRdb to the early 2020s). Study-level background: Because spike-specific TCR depth and breadth did not differ between the two schedules, AZD1222 recipients who got a second dose at roughly 4 weeks were pooled with those who got a second dose at roughly 12 weeks. A total of 233 trial participants underwent TCR sequencing, of whom 207 received two doses of AZD1222 and about 25 received two doses of the MenACWY control vaccine. Trial participants were enrolled by age into 18-55, 56-69 and 70-plus year subgroups, with approximately 150, 28 and 58 TCR-sequenced participants respectively. Paper-wide results and their limitations: Participants were mostly white British and included more females than males, and it was suggested by the authors that clonal diversity may have been underestimated. No day 14 peak-response samples were available, so repertoires were characterized only after the peak T cell response. Conclusions about previously exposed vaccinees are limited, since just five or six AZD1222 recipients were seropositive for SARS-CoV-2 at baseline. Reportedly, almost half of the unique spike-specific TCRs recognized epitopes lying outside the regions that are mutated in the B.1.351 and B.1.1.7 variants. A significant rise in spike-specific TCR breadth and depth was observed after two AZD1222 doses relative to day 0 and relative to MenACWY recipients. The whole spike protein was spanned by vaccine-associated CD4 TCRs, and dominant responses were seen in regions 160-218 and 743-854. The 56-69-year group was small, and its depth increase did not reach significance, likely because of low power.

This clone was observed once. What this receptor recognizes is not known. No base-level quality is on record; no much larger clone is a single base apart. The CDR3 spans 14 residues, from the cysteine through the phenylalanine. Just the 42-base CDR3 DNA is kept, in frame starting at base 1. The trim is 4 bases for V and 4 bases for J, with a gap of 14 bases between the germline ends. The germline V gene sets CDR1 to SGHTS and CDR2 to YDEGEE. The CDR3 regions of human TCRbeta chains were subjected to immunosequencing. The paper's data handling went like this. Repertoire TCRs were checked for matches against a reference library of SARS-CoV-2-specific TCRs that had been generated using the MIRA antigen-specificity platform. Breadth was defined as the fraction of unique TCRs that were SARS-CoV-2-associated. Depth was defined as the fraction of total T cells that were SARS-CoV-2-associated. Using the MIRA data, each spike-specific TCR was mapped to the spike region that the TCR reacts to and placed in a CD4 or CD8 class. Log10-transformed breadth and depth values were compared by one-way ANOVA with Sidak's multiple comparisons tests. Here the immuneACCESS table is served through TCRdb, limited to in-frame sequences with V and J called. Missing clones are a known gap in these copies; in checked studies unresolved V genes cover under half, and the rest lacks a known reason. V, J and clone size are those of that table, while D and trimming were read from the DNA. A total of 100,000 to 150,000 clones appear in this sample, 92% of them only once. Around 1.5% of the sample is in the top ten clones.

The label giving this sample's time point can be read as: baseline before first vaccination. Samples from vaccinated people were obtained from the UK trials COV001 and COV002, which included a single-blind randomized controlled phase 2/3 trial of AZD1222 (ChAdOx1 nCoV-19) in healthy adults. Trial participant PBMC samples were collected at day 0 and day 28 after the second dose for TCRbeta chain sequencing. The starting material was peripheral blood, obtained on day 0 of AZD1222 vaccination. This TCR was recovered from an adult in good health. The V gene is TRBV5-8 and the J gene is TRBJ1-1, with the D gene too uncertain to name. Here is the DNA: TGTGCCAGCAGCCCCCTCCAAAAGACCACTGAAGCTTTCTTT. Its protein product is CASSPLQKTTEAFF.